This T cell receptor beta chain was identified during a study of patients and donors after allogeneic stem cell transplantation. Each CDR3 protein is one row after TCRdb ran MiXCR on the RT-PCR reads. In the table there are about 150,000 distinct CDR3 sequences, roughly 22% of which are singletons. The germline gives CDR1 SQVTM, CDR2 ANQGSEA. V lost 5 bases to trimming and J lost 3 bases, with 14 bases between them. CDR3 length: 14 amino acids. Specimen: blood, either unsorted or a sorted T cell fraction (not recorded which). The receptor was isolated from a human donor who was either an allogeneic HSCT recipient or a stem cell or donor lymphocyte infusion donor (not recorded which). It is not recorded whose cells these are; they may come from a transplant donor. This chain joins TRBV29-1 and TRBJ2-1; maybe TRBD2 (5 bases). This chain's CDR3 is CSVSGLRIYNEQFF. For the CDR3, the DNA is TGCAGCGTTTCCGGACTCCGAATCTACAATGAGCAGTTCTTC.